Below are 30 T cell receptor beta chains sequenced from a single sample in a study of identifying expanded T cells in peripheral blood. The assay was immunoSEQ multiplex PCR, and TCRdb's table has in-frame clones only and misses some. Altogether about 120,000 clones are present, around 84% being singletons, with the ten largest covering about 3.1%. The material sequenced was blood. Receptors were obtained from a person between 18 and 69 years old in good health.

In its sample, this clone was seen a few times. The rearrangement links TRBV7-2 to TRBJ1-5, with 7 bases matching TRBD1. J gave up 6 bases and V 1 base, and 6 bases lay outside the gene matches. This CDR3 has 15 amino acids. Per the germline V gene, CDR1 is SGHTA and CDR2 is FQGNSA. The CDR3 is CASSLGTGMAQPQHF. The CDR3 DNA is TGTGCCAGCAGCTTAGGGACAGGCATGGCTCAGCCCCAGCATTTT.

V usage is TRBV18 and J usage is TRBJ1-2; D is unclear. This CDR3 is built from 13 residues. From germline, CDR1 is KGHSH and CDR2 LQKENI. Trimming removed 1 base at V and 6 bases at J, with 9 bases between. The CDR3 DNA is TGTGCCAGCTCACCACAGGATCAGGATGGCTACACCTTC. Translating gives CASSPQDQDGYTF.

This chain connects TRBV15 to TRBJ1-6; D gene unclear. This CDR3 contains 16 residues. Germline CDR1 and CDR2: LNHNV and YYDKDF (reference sequence). V was pared by 3 bases and J by 3 bases, with 12 bases between. The CDR3 nucleotides are TGTGCCACCAGCAGTTCCGCAGGAGTCTATAATTCACCCCTCCACTTT. Translation gives CATSSSAGVYNSPLHF. Together with reference TRBV15 and TRBJ1-6, the CDR3 gives the full variable domain: DAMVIQNPRYQVTQFGKPVTLSCSQTLNHNVMYWYQQKSSQAPKLLFHYYDKDFNNEADTPDNFQSRRPNTSFCFLDIRSPGLGDTAMYLCATSSSAGVYNSPLHFGNGTRLTVT.

The chain couples TRBV9 to TRBJ2-3, with TRBD2 identical over 8 bases. This CDR3 spans 15 amino acids. In germline, CDR1 is SGDLS, CDR2 YYNGEE. Trimming removed 4 bases from V and 6 bases from J; junction bases left unmatched: 10. CDR3 coding DNA: TGTGCCAGCAGCCCTCGGGGGGGCCAGGTTGATACGCAGTATTTT. The encoded protein is CASSPRGGQVDTQYF.

The chain carries TRBV27 and TRBJ1-2; D is unresolved. V lost 0 bases and J lost 8, with 28 bases in between. This CDR3 contains 19 residues. Germline loops: CDR1 MNHEY, CDR2 SMNVEV (reference sequence). The CDR3 region has the DNA TGTGCCAGCAGTTTATCCTCCAGGTTCGGCGGCGAAGGCTCCGGCGGCTACACCTTC. It specifies CASSLSSRFGGEGSGGYTF.

A single count supports this clone. The chain joins TRBV5-1 to TRBJ2-5; tentatively, D is TRBD1 or TRBD2 (5 bases each). The CDR3 is 16 residues long. Deletions cut 0 bases from V and 5 bases from J, with 17 bases between. The germline V gene encodes CDR1 SGHRS and CDR2 YFSETQ. The CDR3 region is CASSLGARWGGETQYF. The CDR3 region has the DNA TGCGCCAGCAGCTTGGGGGCTCGGTGGGGCGGGGAGACCCAGTACTTC.

The V and J genes are TRBV5-1 and TRBJ1-2; possible D gene TRBD1, 5 bases. CDR3 length: 13 residues. The germline V gene encodes CDR1 SGHRS and CDR2 YFSETQ. The ends were cut back, 0 bases at V and 8 bases at J, with 11 bases in the middle. The CDR3 DNA reads TGCGCCAGCAGCTTGGTGTTGGGGGTCGGCTACACCTTC. Protein: CASSLVLGVGYTF.

The J gene is TRBJ1-5, the V gene TRBV28; 7 bases agree with TRBD1. The CDR3 has 15 residues. CDR1 and CDR2 from the germline V gene are MDHEN and SYDVKM. The V and J ends lost 6 bases and 0 bases, in that order; junction bases with no gene match: 5. The CDR3 DNA is TGTGCCAGCAGCCCGACAGGGTATAGCAATCAGCCCCAGCATTTT. This sequence encodes CASSPTGYSNQPQHF.

V is TRBV5-1 and J is TRBJ1-1; TRBD1 aligns across 7 bases. CDR1 SGHRS and CDR2 YFSETQ come from the germline V gene. V was pared by 3 bases and J by 3 bases, with 14 bases of the junction left unmatched. The CDR3 covers 17 residues. This CDR3 reads CASSSVAGTAGYTEAFF. The CDR3 DNA sequence: TGCGCCAGCAGCTCGGTGGCCGGGACAGCCGGATACACTGAAGCTTTCTTT.

This clone was seen a single time. The chain employs TRBV6-5 and TRBJ1-6; D gene uncertain. Trimming took off 4 bases at V and 11 bases at J, with 12 bases between the two ends. CDR1 MNHEY and CDR2 SVGAGI come from the germline V gene. This CDR3 region has 13 residues. The CDR3 here is CASSWVELAPLHF. The CDR3 nucleotides read TGTGCCAGCAGTTGGGTGGAGTTGGCACCCCTCCACTTT.

V and J are TRBV6-5 and TRBJ2-1; no reliable D call. V lost 6 bases to trimming and J lost 8 bases, with 11 bases between them. CDR1 is MNHEY and CDR2 is SVGAGI in the germline V gene. The CDR3 is 12 amino acids. CDR3 coding DNA: TGTGCCAGCAGCCCGTCGATCCATGAGCAGTTCTTC. Translation: CASSPSIHEQFF.

This clone was seen more than once but under ten times. The J gene is TRBJ2-3, the V gene TRBV28, with 7 nucleotides matching TRBD2. V dropped 4 bases and J dropped 0; count of bases not matched to a gene: 4. The length of the CDR3 is 15 residues. The germline V gene has CDR1 MDHEN and CDR2 SYDVKM. The CDR3 sequence is CASSWEGRSTDTQYF. CDR3 bases: TGTGCCAGCAGTTGGGAGGGGAGAAGCACAGATACGCAGTATTTT.

In its sample, this clone was seen once. V and J are TRBV7-3 and TRBJ2-3, with 7 positions matching TRBD1. The CDR3 spans 13 residues. Germline assignment: CDR1 SGHTA and CDR2 FQGTGA. CDR3 protein: CARGPIGSDTQYF. CDR3 in DNA: TGTGCTAGGGGGCCCATAGGATCAGATACGCAGTATTTT.

This clone was counted once. V and J are TRBV6-1 and TRBJ1-1; weak D call: TRBD1 (6 bases). This CDR3 spans 13 amino acids. Looked up from germline, CDR1 is MNHNS and CDR2 is SASEGT. V dropped 6 bases and J dropped 8 bases, with 16 bases sitting between them. The chain's CDR3 is CASSRITGTEAFF. CDR3 DNA sequence: TGTGCCAGCAGCCGAATAACCGGGACAGAAGCTTTCTTT.

The rearrangement links TRBV5-1 to TRBJ1-1; D remains ambiguous. From germline, CDR1 is SGHRS and CDR2 YFSETQ. Between the trimmed V and J ends, which lost 2 bases and 2 bases, there was a span of 13 bases. The CDR3 loop spans 15 amino acids. CDR3 residues: CASSFVGSGNTEAFF. The CDR3, as DNA: TGCGCCAGCAGCTTCGTCGGAAGCGGAAACACTGAAGCTTTCTTT.

The CDR3 loop is CASSVYRGSSAYEQYF. CDR3 sequence (DNA): TGTGCCAGCAGTGTTTACAGGGGATCGTCAGCCTACGAGCAGTACTTC. This chain connects TRBV2 to TRBJ2-7; 7 bases are shared with TRBD1. The CDR3 covers 16 residues. Germline V lookup: CDR1 SNHLY, CDR2 FYNNEI. The V segment lost 4 bases and the J segment 2 bases; nucleotides outside the gene matches: 11.

The CDR3 protein is CASSYGHLRETQYF. CDR3 DNA sequence: TGTGCCAGCAGTTACGGCCACCTCCGGGAGACCCAGTACTTC. The rearrangement links TRBV6-5 to TRBJ2-5; D is ambiguous. V was shortened by 2 bases and J by 5 bases, with 12 bases between the two germline ends. From germline, CDR1 is MNHEY and CDR2 SVGAGI. CDR3 length equals 14 residues.

The J gene is TRBJ1-1, the V gene TRBV7-8, with unresolved D. This CDR3 has 14 residues. Trimming cost V 3 bases and J 0 bases, with 8 bases left between them. Per germline, CDR1 SGHVS and CDR2 FQNEAQ. The CDR3 spells CASSFEGLNTEAFF. In DNA, the CDR3 is TGTGCCAGCAGCTTTGAGGGTTTGAACACTGAAGCTTTCTTT.

This sequence joins TRBV4-3 and TRBJ1-1; D gene uncertain. This CDR3 comprises 13 residues. Looked up from germline, CDR1 is LGHNA and CDR2 is YSLEER. V lost 4 bases and J 6 bases, leaving 12 bases between the germline ends. The DNA of the CDR3 is TGCGCCAGCAGCCCTCATGGTGATCCTGAAGCTTTCTTT. Translating it yields CASSPHGDPEAFF.

The chain has TRBV21-1 and TRBJ1-2. TRBV21-1 is described as a pseudogene. This CDR3 spans 15 amino acids. As DNA, the CDR3 is TGTGCCAGCAGAAAAATCACAACTCCTACGGGTGGCTACACCTTC. The encoded protein is CASRKITTPTGGYTF.

Comments on this clone: Different DNA sequences within this sample yield the same CDR3. This chain joins TRBV7-2 and TRBJ1-1; TRBD1 matches 9 bases. V lost 5 bases and J lost 3; bases outside the gene matches: 1. Germline CDR1 is SGHTA and CDR2 is FQGNSA. This CDR3 region has 13 residues. This CDR3 is CASSRDRDTEAFF. The CDR3 DNA sequence: TGTGCCAGCAGCCGGGACAGGGACACTGAAGCTTTCTTT.

This clone has just a few counts. The chain recombines TRBV6-5 with TRBJ2-2; D might be TRBD1 (5 bases). With 7 bases removed from V and 5 bases from J, the gap between germline ends came to 17 bases. In germline, CDR1 is MNHEY, CDR2 SVGAGI. The CDR3 extends over 15 amino acids. CDR3 nucleotides: TGTGCCAGCACCCAAGGGGCCCCTGGGACCGGGGAGCTGTTTTTT. This codes for CASTQGAPGTGELFF.

V and J are TRBV7-2 and TRBJ1-4; possibly TRBD1 for D (5 bases). Germline CDR1 SGHTA, CDR2 FQGNSA. V was pared by 1 base and J by 3 bases, with 6 bases between. The CDR3 runs to 14 residues. The CDR3 sequence: CASSLEGANEKLFF. The CDR3 nucleotides are TGTGCCAGCAGCTTAGAAGGGGCTAATGAAAAACTGTTTTTT.

The V gene is TRBV7-6, the J gene TRBJ2-3, with 9 bases aligning to TRBD2. Germline V gene lookup returns CDR1 SGHVS and CDR2 FNYEAQ. The length of the CDR3 is 15 residues. V trimming: 5 bases; J trimming: 3 bases; junction bases outside the gene matches: 6. The CDR3 here is CASSLSGGPTDTQYF. DNA for the CDR3: TGTGCCAGCAGCCTTAGCGGGGGCCCAACAGATACGCAGTATTTT.

This rearrangement joins TRBV7-9 to TRBJ1-6; the D is unclear. This CDR3 has 14 amino acids. V shed 7 bases and J shed 5 bases, with 12 bases lying between them. Germline values: CDR1 SEHNR, CDR2 FQNEAQ (reference sequence). The CDR3 loop is CASTGLNNNSPLHF. The DNA of the CDR3 is TGTGCCAGCACCGGTTTAAATAATAATTCACCCCTCCACTTT.

The rearrangement uses TRBV5-4 and TRBJ1-2; 10 bases fit TRBD1. Germline V gene lookup returns CDR1 SGHNT and CDR2 YYREEE (reference sequence). The CDR3 has 17 residues. V was pared by 1 base and J by 5 bases, with 11 bases of the junction left unmatched. The CDR3: CASSLWGTGAALYGYTF. In nucleotides, the CDR3 is TGTGCCAGCAGCTTGTGGGGGACAGGGGCTGCCTTATATGGCTACACCTTC.

The chain is built from TRBV5-1 and TRBJ1-2; 10 bases agree with TRBD1. From germline, CDR1 is SGHRS and CDR2 YFSETQ. The CDR3 contains 18 residues. After removal of 4 bases from V and 6 bases from J, the junction contained 18 bases not matched to a gene. CDR3 protein: CASSETGGALGSPHGYTF. CDR3 nucleotides: TGCGCCAGCAGCGAGACAGGGGGCGCGTTGGGCTCTCCTCATGGCTACACCTTC. Full variable domain (remainder filled in from reference TRBV5-1 and TRBJ1-2): KAGVTQTPRYLIKTRGQQVTLSCSPISGHRSVSWYQQTPGQGLQFLFEYFSETQRNKGNFPGRFSGRQFSNSRSEMNVSTLELGDSALYLCASSETGGALGSPHGYTFGSGTRLTVV.

The chain links TRBV5-1 to TRBJ2-5; possibly TRBD1 or TRBD2 for D (5 bases each). The J call may not be correct, given that the DNA end is closer to TRBJ2-7. CDR1 is SGHRS, CDR2 YFSETQ, per germline. The CDR3 has 16 amino acids. The CDR3 loop is CASSPSPRVGDDEQYF. The CDR3 DNA reads as TGCGCCAGCAGCCCCTCCCCTAGGGTGGGGGACGACGAGCAGTACTTC.

The gene calls are TRBV30 and TRBJ2-1, with D possibly being TRBD1 or TRBD2 (5 bases each). This CDR3 has 14 residues. The V end was cut by 7 bases, the J end by 2 bases, with 15 bases between. The germline V gene has CDR1 GTSNPN and CDR2 SVGIG (reference sequence). CDR3 coding DNA: TGTGCCTTATCGGGACGGATCCCCTACAATGAGCAGTTCTTC. Protein: CALSGRIPYNEQFF.

The chain carries TRBV11-2 and TRBJ2-7; 8 bases map to TRBD2. Germline CDR1 is SGHAT and CDR2 is FQNNGV. This CDR3 has 13 amino acids. J was trimmed by 5 bases and V by 2 bases; bases with no gene match: 2. In DNA form, the CDR3 reads TGTGCCAGCAGCTTATTAGCGGGGCACGAGCAGTACTTC. Translated: CASSLLAGHEQYF.